Only a few counts were recorded for the clone carrying this T cell receptor (beta chain). The sample comes from a study of blood T cell repertoires in COVID-19. Study-wide background: From the United States, Italy and Spain came samples of acute and convalescent COVID-19. Sources were T cells, B-cell-depleted T cells, or PBMCs; the material itself was cDNA or gDNA.

Source study methods: Amplification of reference gene primers provided the estimated nucleated cell counts. This table comes from immunoSEQ multiplex PCR, and its TCRdb copy is limited to in-frame clones, with some not included. V, J and clone size are those of that table, while D and trimming were read from the DNA. Here the sample spans around 110,000 clones, approximately 82% being singletons. Trimming pared 9 bases from V and 7 bases from J, leaving 15 bases between. CDR1 and CDR2 (germline): KGHDR, SFDVKD. The CDR3 sequence is 14 residues long. This rearrangement joins TRBV24-1 to TRBJ1-6, with TRBD1 as a possible D gene (6 bases). The clonotype originates from a man aged 25-45 years with acute or convalescent COVID-19. Source material: peripheral blood. In DNA, the CDR3 is TGTGCCACCCGAACAGGGTCTGGGAATTCACCCCTCCACTTT. It encodes CATRTGSGNSPLHF.